These T cell receptor beta chains were read from a single sample in a study of T cell clones after liver transplantation. TCRdb keeps only in-frame clones here, not all; method: immunoSEQ multiplex PCR. The sample shows tens of thousands of clones, 84% of them seen only once. The sample in question was CD4+ T cells from blood, obtained less than 50 months after liver transplant. These receptors were taken from a human patient who received a liver transplant. Some T cells may be the graft donor's. Each CDR3 is given with its conserved first and last residue. Each record gives: V gene, J gene, clone size, D gene, CDR3 protein, CDR3 DNA. A D gene is named only where the DNA matches it firmly. Rows may omit the clone size; those that give it use once, few, many or a size class.

v_gene: TRBV30; j_gene: TRBJ2-4; abundance: NA; d_gene: NA; CDR3aa: CAWNRDGNIQYF; CDR3nt: TGTGCCTGGAACCGGGACGGAAACATTCAGTACTTC
v_gene: TRBV6-5; j_gene: TRBJ2-1; abundance: NA; d_gene: TRBD1; CDR3aa: CASKGQGWDEQFF; CDR3nt: TGTGCCAGCAAAGGACAGGGGTGGGATGAGCAGTTCTTC
v_gene: TRBV4-1; j_gene: TRBJ2-7; abundance: NA; d_gene: NA; CDR3aa: CASSQDAGRSYEQYF; CDR3nt: TGCGCCAGCAGCCAAGACGCGGGACGGAGCTACGAGCAGTACTTC
v_gene: TRBV7-2; j_gene: TRBJ1-3; abundance: NA; d_gene: NA; CDR3aa: CASSLEGNTIYF; CDR3nt: TGTGCCAGCAGCTTAGAAGGGAACACCATATATTTT
v_gene: TRBV6-1; j_gene: TRBJ2-7; abundance: NA; d_gene: NA; CDR3aa: CASSDFPSAGSYEQYF; CDR3nt: TGTGCCAGCAGTGACTTTCCCTCCGCGGGCTCCTACGAGCAGTACTTC
v_gene: TRBV7-2; j_gene: TRBJ2-2; abundance: NA; d_gene: NA; CDR3aa: CASSLGTGELFF; CDR3nt: TGTGCCAGCAGCTTAGGCACCGGGGAGCTGTTTTTT
v_gene: TRBV7-2; j_gene: TRBJ1-1; abundance: once; d_gene: NA; CDR3aa: CASSLVTGTPTEAFF; CDR3nt: TGTGCCAGCAGCTTAGTAACAGGGACCCCCACTGAAGCTTTCTTT
v_gene: TRBV4-2; j_gene: TRBJ1-2; abundance: NA; d_gene: NA; CDR3aa: CASSEGRVPYGYTF; CDR3nt: TGTGCCAGCAGCGAAGGTCGGGTACCCTATGGCTACACCTTC
v_gene: TRBV9; j_gene: TRBJ2-2; abundance: NA; d_gene: NA; CDR3aa: CASSGQGTGELFF; CDR3nt: TGTGCCAGCAGCGGGCAGGGCACCGGGGAGCTGTTTTTT
v_gene: TRBV6-5; j_gene: TRBJ1-6; abundance: NA; d_gene: NA; CDR3aa: CASRLDDGNSPLHF; CDR3nt: TGTGCCAGCAGGCTGGACGATGGTAATTCACCCCTCCACTTT
v_gene: TRBV7-2; j_gene: TRBJ2-4; abundance: NA; d_gene: TRBD2; CDR3aa: CASSLASGGKNIQYF; CDR3nt: TGTGCCAGCAGCTTAGCTAGCGGGGGAAAAAACATTCAGTACTTC
v_gene: TRBV2; j_gene: TRBJ2-7; abundance: NA; d_gene: NA; CDR3aa: CASSDHGYEQYF; CDR3nt: TGTGCCAGCAGTGACCATGGCTACGAGCAGTACTTC
v_gene: TRBV10-3; j_gene: TRBJ2-7; abundance: medium-sized; d_gene: TRBD2; CDR3aa: CAIRAPGGYEQYF; CDR3nt: TGTGCCATCAGAGCGCCGGGAGGCTACGAGCAGTACTTC
v_gene: TRBV11-3; j_gene: TRBJ1-2; abundance: NA; d_gene: NA; CDR3aa: CASSGRDLERDVYTF; CDR3nt: TGTGCCAGCAGCGGTCGGGACCTCGAACGAGATGTCTACACCTTC
v_gene: TRBV6-1; j_gene: TRBJ1-5; abundance: NA; d_gene: NA; CDR3aa: CASRREGFNQPQHF; CDR3nt: TGTGCCAGCAGGAGGGAAGGTTTTAATCAGCCCCAGCATTTT